This TCR beta chain came from a study of blood T cell repertoires in COVID-19. The overall study: Sample material is recorded as cDNA or gDNA derived from T cells, B-cell-depleted T cells, or PBMCs.

The authors' processing: Nucleated cell counts were estimated from reference gene primer amplification. The protocol was immunoSEQ multiplex PCR, while the TCRdb copy is restricted to in-frame clones and leaves out a portion. V, J and clone size were drawn from that table, and D and trimming were deduced from the DNA. Of about 51,000 clones listed, roughly 84% are singletons. V was clipped by 4 bases and J by 2 bases; unmatched bases: 9. CDR1 is MNHEY and CDR2 is SMNVEV in the germline V gene (reference sequence). CDR3 size: 16 residues. The chain links TRBV27 to TRBJ2-3, with 7 bases matching TRBD2. Input material: peripheral blood. The receptor was isolated from a man of 80 years or more with active COVID-19. The CDR3, as DNA: TGTGCCAGCAGTTCCTCCGGGAGGCGGGTCACAGATACGCAGTATTTT. It specifies CASSSSGRRVTDTQYF.